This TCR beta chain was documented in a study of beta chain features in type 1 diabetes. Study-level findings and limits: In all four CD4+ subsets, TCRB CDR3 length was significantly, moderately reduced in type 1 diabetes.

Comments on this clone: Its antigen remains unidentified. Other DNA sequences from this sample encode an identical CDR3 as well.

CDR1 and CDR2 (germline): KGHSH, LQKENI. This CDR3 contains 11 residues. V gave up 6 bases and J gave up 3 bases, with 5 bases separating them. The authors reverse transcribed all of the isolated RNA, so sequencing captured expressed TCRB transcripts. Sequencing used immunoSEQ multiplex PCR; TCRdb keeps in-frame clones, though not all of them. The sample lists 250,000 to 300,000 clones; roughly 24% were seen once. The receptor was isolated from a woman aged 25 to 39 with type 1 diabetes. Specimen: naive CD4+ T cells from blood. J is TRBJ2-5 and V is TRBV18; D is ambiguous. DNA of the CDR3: TGTGCCAGCTCCTCCGAAGAGACCCAGTACTTC. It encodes CASSSEETQYF.